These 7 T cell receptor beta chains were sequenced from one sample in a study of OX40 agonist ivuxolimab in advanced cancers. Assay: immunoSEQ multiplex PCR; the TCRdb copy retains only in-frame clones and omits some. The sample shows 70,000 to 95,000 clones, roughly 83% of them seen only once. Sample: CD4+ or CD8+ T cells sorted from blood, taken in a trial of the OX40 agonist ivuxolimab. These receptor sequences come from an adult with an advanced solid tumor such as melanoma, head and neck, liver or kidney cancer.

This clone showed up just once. The CDR3 region is CAWSRTHGYTF. CDR3 nucleotides: TGTGCCTGGAGTCGGACACACGGCTACACCTTC. J is TRBJ1-2 and V is TRBV30; tentative D call: TRBD1 (5 bases). The V gene's germline CDR1 is GTSNPN and CDR2 SVGIG (reference sequence). The CDR3 contains 11 residues. The germline V and J ends were trimmed by 2 bases and 8 bases, with 9 bases remaining between them.

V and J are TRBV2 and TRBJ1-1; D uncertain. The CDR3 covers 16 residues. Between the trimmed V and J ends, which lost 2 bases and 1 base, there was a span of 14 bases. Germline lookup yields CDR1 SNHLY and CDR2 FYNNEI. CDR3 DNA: TGTGCCAGCAGTGAACCGGGGATAAGGGCGAACACTGAAGCTTTCTTT. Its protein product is CASSEPGIRANTEAFF.

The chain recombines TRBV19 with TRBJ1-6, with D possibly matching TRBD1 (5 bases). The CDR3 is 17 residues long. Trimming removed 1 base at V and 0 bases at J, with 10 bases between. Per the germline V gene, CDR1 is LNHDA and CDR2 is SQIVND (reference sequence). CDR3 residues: CASSIGQLSSYNSPLHF. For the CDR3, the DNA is TGTGCCAGTAGTATAGGACAGCTCAGCTCCTATAATTCACCCCTCCACTTT.

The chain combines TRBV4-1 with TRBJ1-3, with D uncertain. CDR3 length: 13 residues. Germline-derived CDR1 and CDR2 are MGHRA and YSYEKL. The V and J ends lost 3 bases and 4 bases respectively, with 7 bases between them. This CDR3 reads CASSHYDGNTIYF. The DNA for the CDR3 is TGCGCCAGCAGCCACTACGACGGAAACACCATATATTTT.

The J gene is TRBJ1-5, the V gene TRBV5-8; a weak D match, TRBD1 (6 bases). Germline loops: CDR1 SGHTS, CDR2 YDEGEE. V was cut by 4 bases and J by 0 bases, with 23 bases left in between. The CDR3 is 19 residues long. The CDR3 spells CASSPLKTGWTGSNQPQHF. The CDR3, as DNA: TGTGCCAGCAGCCCCCTAAAAACAGGGTGGACGGGTAGCAATCAGCCCCAGCATTTT. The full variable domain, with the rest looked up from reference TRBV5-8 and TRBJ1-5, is EAGVTQSPTHLIKTRGQQATLRCSPISGHTSVYWYQQALGLGLQFLLWYDEGEERNRGNFPPRFSGRQFPNYSSELNVNALELEDSALYLCASSPLKTGWTGSNQPQHFGDGTRLSIL.

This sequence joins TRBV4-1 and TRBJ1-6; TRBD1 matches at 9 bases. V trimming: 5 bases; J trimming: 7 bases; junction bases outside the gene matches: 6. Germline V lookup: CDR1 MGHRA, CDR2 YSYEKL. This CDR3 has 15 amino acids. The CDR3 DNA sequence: TGCGCCAGCAGCGCTGAAGGGACAGGGAATTCACCCCTCCACTTT. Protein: CASSAEGTGNSPLHF.

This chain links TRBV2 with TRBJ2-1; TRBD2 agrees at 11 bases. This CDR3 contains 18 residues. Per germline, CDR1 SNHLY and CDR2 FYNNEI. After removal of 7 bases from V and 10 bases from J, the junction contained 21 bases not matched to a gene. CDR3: CASTWDLAGGRRQGEQFF. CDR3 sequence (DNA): TGTGCCAGCACCTGGGATCTAGCGGGAGGCCGTAGGCAGGGGGAGCAGTTCTTC. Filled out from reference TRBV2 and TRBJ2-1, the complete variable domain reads EPEVTQTPSHQVTQMGQEVILRCVPISNHLYFYWYRQILGQKVEFLVSFYNNEISEKSEIFDDQFSVERPDGSNFTLKIRSTKLEDSAMYFCASTWDLAGGRRQGEQFFGPGTRLTVL.